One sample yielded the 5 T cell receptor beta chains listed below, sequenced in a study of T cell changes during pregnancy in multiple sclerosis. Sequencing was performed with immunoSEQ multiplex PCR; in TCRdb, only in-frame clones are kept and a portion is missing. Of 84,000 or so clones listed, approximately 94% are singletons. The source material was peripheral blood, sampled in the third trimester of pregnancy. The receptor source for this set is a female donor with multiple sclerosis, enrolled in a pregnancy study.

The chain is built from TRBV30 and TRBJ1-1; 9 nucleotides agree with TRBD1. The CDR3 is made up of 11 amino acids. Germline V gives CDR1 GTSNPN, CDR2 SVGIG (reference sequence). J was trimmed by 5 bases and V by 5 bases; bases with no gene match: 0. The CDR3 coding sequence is TGTGCCTGGGACAGGGGGACTGAAGCTTTCTTT. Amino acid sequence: CAWDRGTEAFF.

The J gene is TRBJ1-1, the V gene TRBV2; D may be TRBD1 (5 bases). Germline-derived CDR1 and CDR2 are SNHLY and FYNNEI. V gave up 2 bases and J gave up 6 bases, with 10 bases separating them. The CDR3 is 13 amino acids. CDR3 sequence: CASSEQGWSEAFF. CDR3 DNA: TGTGCCAGCAGTGAACAGGGTTGGTCTGAAGCTTTCTTT.

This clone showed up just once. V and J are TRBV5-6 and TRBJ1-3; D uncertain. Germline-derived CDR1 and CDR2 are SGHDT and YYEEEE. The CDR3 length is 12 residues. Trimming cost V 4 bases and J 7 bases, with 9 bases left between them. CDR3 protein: CASSLSRNTIYF. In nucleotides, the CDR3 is TGTGCCAGCAGCCTATCGAGGAACACCATATATTTT.

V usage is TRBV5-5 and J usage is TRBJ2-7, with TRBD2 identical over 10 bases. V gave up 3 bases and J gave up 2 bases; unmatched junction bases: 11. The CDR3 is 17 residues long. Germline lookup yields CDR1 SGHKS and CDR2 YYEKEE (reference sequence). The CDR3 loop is CASSSLPLAGDAYEQYF. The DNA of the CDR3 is TGTGCCAGCAGCTCCCTACCCCTAGCGGGGGACGCCTACGAGCAGTACTTC.

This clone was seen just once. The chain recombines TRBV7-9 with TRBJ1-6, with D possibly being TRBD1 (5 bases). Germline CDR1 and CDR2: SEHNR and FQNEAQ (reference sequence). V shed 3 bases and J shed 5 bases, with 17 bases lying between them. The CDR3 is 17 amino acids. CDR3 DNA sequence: TGTGCCAGCAGCTTTTTCTCCCACGGCAGGGATAATTCACCCCTCCACTTT. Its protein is CASSFFSHGRDNSPLHF.